The 5 T cell receptor beta chains in this list originate from one sample, sequenced in a study of response to subunit inactivated influenza vaccine. TCRdb fed the RT-PCR reads into MiXCR, producing one record per CDR3 protein. The sample lists approximately 680,000 distinct CDR3 sequences, 15% to 17% seen once, with around a tenth in the top ten. The material was PBMCs from blood, obtained 12 days after vaccination. The receptors derive from a man in his fifties or sixties who received an inactivated influenza vaccine.

This clonotype turned up a few times. CDR3 region: CASSLQRFSYNEQFF. The CDR3 nucleotides read TGTGCCAGCAGCCTCCAGCGGTTCTCCTACAATGAGCAGTTCTTC. J is TRBJ2-1 and V is TRBV7-8, with D possibly being TRBD2 (5 bases). The ends were cut back, 5 bases at V and 0 bases at J, with 11 bases in the middle. The CDR3 loop spans 15 amino acids. Germline lookup yields CDR1 SGHVS and CDR2 FQNEAQ.

The V call is TRBV6-2 or TRBV6-3, the J call TRBJ1-6; 10 bases line up with TRBD1. Germline assignment: CDR1 MNHEY and CDR2 SVGEGT. Losses at the gene ends were 0 bases for V and 7 bases for J; bases not matched to a gene: 6. The CDR3 runs to 17 residues. The CDR3 bases are TGTGCCAGCAGTTACTCCGGAAGGACAGGGGGGAATTCACCCCTCCACTTT. Amino acid sequence: CASSYSGRTGGNSPLHF.

A few counts support this clonotype. The rearrangement links TRBV4-3 to TRBJ2-3; TRBD2 matches at 12 bases. The CDR3 has 17 amino acids. CDR1 is LGHNA, CDR2 YSLEER, per germline. V dropped 1 base and J dropped 6; count of bases not matched to a gene: 8. CDR3 region: CASSQGATSGGPDTQYF. The CDR3 DNA reads as TGCGCCAGCAGCCAAGGAGCAACTAGCGGGGGGCCGGATACGCAGTATTTT.

The chain carries TRBV5-1 and TRBJ2-3; tentative D call: TRBD1 (5 bases). CDR3 length: 14 residues. Deletions cut 0 bases from V and 5 bases from J, with 10 bases between. The germline V gene encodes CDR1 SGHRS and CDR2 YFSETQ. CDR3 sequence reads: CASSLVDQGDTQYF. CDR3 coding DNA: TGCGCCAGCAGCTTGGTGGACCAGGGAGATACGCAGTATTTT.

The V gene is TRBV4-3, the J gene TRBJ1-4; D is perhaps TRBD1 (6 bases). The CDR3 has 15 residues. Trimming stripped 1 base from V and 8 bases from J, with 14 bases between. Germline V CDR1 and CDR2: LGHNA, YSLEER. The CDR3 coding sequence is TGCGCCAGCAGCCAAGGACAGGCCGCTTCCGAAAAACTGTTTTTT. The encoded protein is CASSQGQAASEKLFF.